The 6 T cell receptor beta chains presented below share a single source sample, sequenced in a study of cytomegalovirus exposure and HLA in healthy donors. The PCR made use of 60 Vbeta and 13 Jbeta primers. Method: immunoSEQ multiplex PCR; TCRdb's copy keeps in-frame clones and lacks some. The data contain about 110,000 clones, about four fifths of them singletons. Sequenced: PBMCs. All receptors come from a man aged 35-49 years in good health and CMV-seronegative.

The chain recombines TRBV30 with TRBJ2-7; D not certain. Trimming stripped 0 bases from V and 2 bases from J, with 5 bases between. Germline V gives CDR1 GTSNPN, CDR2 SVGIG (reference sequence). The CDR3 has 12 amino acids. CDR3 sequence reads: CAWSVPAYEQYF. The CDR3 DNA reads as TGTGCCTGGAGTGTACCAGCCTACGAGCAGTACTTC.

This rearrangement joins TRBV9 to TRBJ2-7, with 11 bases fitting TRBD1. The CDR3 is 15 residues long. Per the germline V gene, CDR1 is SGDLS and CDR2 is YYNGEE. V lost 2 bases and J lost 5; bases outside the gene matches: 6. DNA of the CDR3: TGTGCCAGCAGCGTGTCCGGGACAGGGGGGGACGAGCAGTACTTC. Protein product: CASSVSGTGGDEQYF.

This chain connects TRBV4-2 to TRBJ2-7, with D perhaps TRBD1 (5 bases). Trimming removed 3 bases at V and 5 bases at J, with 11 bases between. The germline V gene has CDR1 LGHNA and CDR2 YNFKEQ. The CDR3 contains 13 residues. CDR3 in amino acids: CASSQPQADEQYF. In nucleotides, the CDR3 is TGTGCCAGCAGCCAGCCACAGGCGGACGAGCAGTACTTC.

The chain combines TRBV6-1 with TRBJ1-6; 7 nucleotides line up with TRBD1. J gave up 8 bases and V 2 bases, and 9 bases lay outside the gene matches. This CDR3 has 16 amino acids. Germline V gene sequence: CDR1 MNHNS, CDR2 SASEGT. The CDR3 DNA sequence: TGTGCCAGCAGTGAATTTGGGCGCAGGGGGGATTCACCCCTCCACTTT. Translated: CASSEFGRRGDSPLHF.

The chain employs TRBV11-3 and TRBJ2-7, with 7 bases that match TRBD1. V dropped 6 bases and J dropped 3; count of bases not matched to a gene: 5. The germline CDR1 and CDR2 sequences are SGHNT and YENEEA. The CDR3 length is 13 residues. The CDR3 protein is CASSSRDSYEQYF. In DNA form, the CDR3 reads TGTGCCAGCAGTTCCCGGGACAGCTACGAGCAGTACTTC.

J is TRBJ2-3 and V is TRBV7-2; 15 bases agree with TRBD2. The germline V gene has CDR1 SGHTA and CDR2 FQGNSA. The CDR3 runs to 17 residues. The V gene end was trimmed by 0 bases and the J gene end by 6 bases; junction bases not matched to a gene: 4. CDR3 nucleotide sequence: TGTGCCAGCAGCTTAGCTGGACTAGCGGGGGGGCATGATACGCAGTATTTT. It encodes CASSLAGLAGGHDTQYF.